The entry that follows covers one T cell receptor beta chain sequence. No antigen is known for it. Per-base qualities were not stored, and no clone one base away is much larger. The time point label for this specimen denotes: baseline before first vaccination. The treatment or condition tag for this specimen amounts to: meningococcal conjugate vaccine given as trial control. Samples from vaccinated people were obtained from the UK trials COV001 and COV002, which included a single-blind randomized controlled phase 2/3 trial of AZD1222 (ChAdOx1 nCoV-19) in healthy adults. For TCRbeta chain sequencing, PBMC samples from trial participants were taken at day 0 and at day 28 after the second dose. The CDR3 regions of human TCRbeta chains were subjected to immunosequencing. In the paper's pipeline: Repertoire TCRs were matched against a reference library of SARS-CoV-2-specific TCRs generated with the MIRA antigen-specificity platform. Breadth was defined as the fraction of unique TCRs that were SARS-CoV-2-associated. Depth was defined as the fraction of total T cells that were SARS-CoV-2-associated. Each spike-specific TCR was assigned to its reactive spike region and to a CD4 or CD8 class using the MIRA data. Log10-transformed breadth and depth values were compared by one-way ANOVA with Sidak's multiple comparisons tests. TCRdb re-hosts the immuneACCESS table, in-frame sequences only. Its copies lack some clones; in the studies checked, an unresolved V gene accounts for under half of them, and the cause for the rest is not known. V, J and clone size derive from that table, while D and trimming were established from the DNA sequence. The sample table contains about 100,000 clones; only one count was recorded for about 87% of them. The biggest ten clones account for 4% to 4.5% of the sample.

This sample is drawn from a study of T cell responses to AZD1222 COVID-19 vaccine listed by TCRdb under 2021. With regard to the full study: A total of over 230 trial participants underwent TCR sequencing, of whom nearly 210 received two doses of AZD1222 and about 25 received two doses of the MenACWY control vaccine. Trial participants were enrolled by age into subgroups of 18-55, 56-69 and 70-plus years, and around 150, 29 and 61 TCR-sequenced participants, respectively, were included in these subgroups.

What the work shows at the level of the full study, not this receptor alone: After two AZD1222 doses, both the breadth and the depth of spike-specific TCRs were significantly higher than at day 0 and than in MenACWY recipients. Reportedly, almost half of the unique spike-specific TCRs recognized epitopes lying outside the regions that are mutated in the B.1.351 and B.1.1.7 variants. No day 14 peak-response samples were available, so repertoires were characterized only after the peak T cell response. Participants were mostly white British, with more females than males. The authors suggested clonal diversity may have been underestimated. Vaccine-associated CD4 TCRs spanned the whole spike protein, with dominant responses in regions 160-218 and 743-854. In the small 56-69-year group, the increase in depth fell short of significance, most likely because of low power. Only 5 to 7 AZD1222 recipients were SARS-CoV-2 seropositive at baseline, limiting conclusions about previously exposed vaccinees.

V is reduced by 0 bases and J by 1 base, leaving a spacing of 11 bases between them. CDR1 and CDR2, looked up from the germline V gene, are SGHDT and YYEEEE. Inclusive of the bounding cysteine and phenylalanine, the CDR3 is 16 residues long. Left in the record is the CDR3 DNA by itself, 48 bases read in frame from the first base. The chain employs TRBV5-6 and TRBJ1-3, with the D gene not confidently named. Sample: peripheral blood, taken on day 0 of MenACWY control vaccination. This TCR came from an adult in good health. For the CDR3, the sequence is CASSLEPLGSGNTIYF. The nucleotide sequence is given as TGTGCCAGCAGCTTGGAACCCCTAGGGTCTGGAAACACCATATATTTT.